This entry lists 5 T cell receptor beta chains sequenced from one sample in a study of blood T cell repertoires in COVID-19. The method was immunoSEQ multiplex PCR; TCRdb's version includes in-frame clones alone and lacks a portion of them. The table includes 97,000 or so clones, around nine tenths detected once. Sequenced input: peripheral blood. The receptor source for this set is a middle-aged man with acute or convalescent COVID-19.

V and J are TRBV25-1 and TRBJ2-6; D is unclear. Germline CDR1 reads MGHDK; CDR2 reads SYGVNS. The CDR3 length is 17 residues. V lost 3 bases and J lost 4, with 16 bases in between. CDR3 loop: CASSDKTAFLGANVLTF. As DNA, the CDR3 is TGTGCCAGCAGTGATAAGACTGCCTTTTTGGGGGCCAACGTCCTGACTTTC. The variable domain in full, completed from reference TRBV25-1 and TRBJ2-6, reads EADIYQTPRYLVIGTGKKITLECSQTMGHDKMYWYQQDPGMELHLIHYSYGVNSTEKGDLSSESTVSRIRTEHFPLTLESARPSHTSQYLCASSDKTAFLGANVLTFGAGSRLTVL.

The CDR3 DNA reads TGCGCCAGCAGCTTGGGGTCTAGCGGGAGCGGAGAGACCCAGTACTTC. Translation: CASSLGSSGSGETQYF. This sequence joins TRBV5-1 and TRBJ2-5; 10 positions match TRBD2. The CDR3 consists of 16 residues. J was trimmed by 4 bases and V by 0 bases; bases with no gene match: 6. Germline values: CDR1 SGHRS, CDR2 YFSETQ. Complete variable domain (other parts from reference TRBV5-1 and TRBJ2-5): KAGVTQTPRYLIKTRGQQVTLSCSPISGHRSVSWYQQTPGQGLQFLFEYFSETQRNKGNFPGRFSGRQFSNSRSEMNVSTLELGDSALYLCASSLGSSGSGETQYFGPGTRLLVL.

The V gene is TRBV15, the J gene TRBJ2-1; D perhaps matches TRBD1 (6 bases). Trimming took 1 base from V and 5 from J, leaving 9 bases between them. Germline loops: CDR1 LNHNV, CDR2 YYDKDF (reference sequence). The CDR3 is made up of 14 amino acids. CDR3 sequence (DNA): TGTGCCACCAGCAGAGTCACAGGGAACAATGAGCAGTTCTTC. As protein: CATSRVTGNNEQFF.

The chain recombines TRBV30 with TRBJ1-1; tentative D call: TRBD1 (6 bases). The CDR3 is 13 residues long. Germline CDR1 reads GTSNPN; CDR2 reads SVGIG (reference sequence). V gave up 8 bases and J gave up 9 bases, with 22 bases separating them. CDR3 amino acids: CALSTGSSGKAFF. The CDR3 DNA follows: TGTGCCCTAAGCACAGGGTCCTCGGGCAAAGCTTTCTTT.

V gene TRBV6-2 or TRBV6-3 combines with J gene TRBJ2-7; 8 nucleotides agree with TRBD2. CDR3 length equals 14 residues. CDR1 is MNHEY and CDR2 is SVGEGT in the germline V gene. V was clipped by 2 bases and J by 7 bases; unmatched bases: 7. CDR3 loop: CASSYTSGPEEQYF. Written as DNA, the CDR3 is TGTGCCAGCAGTTACACTAGCGGCCCCGAAGAGCAGTACTTC.